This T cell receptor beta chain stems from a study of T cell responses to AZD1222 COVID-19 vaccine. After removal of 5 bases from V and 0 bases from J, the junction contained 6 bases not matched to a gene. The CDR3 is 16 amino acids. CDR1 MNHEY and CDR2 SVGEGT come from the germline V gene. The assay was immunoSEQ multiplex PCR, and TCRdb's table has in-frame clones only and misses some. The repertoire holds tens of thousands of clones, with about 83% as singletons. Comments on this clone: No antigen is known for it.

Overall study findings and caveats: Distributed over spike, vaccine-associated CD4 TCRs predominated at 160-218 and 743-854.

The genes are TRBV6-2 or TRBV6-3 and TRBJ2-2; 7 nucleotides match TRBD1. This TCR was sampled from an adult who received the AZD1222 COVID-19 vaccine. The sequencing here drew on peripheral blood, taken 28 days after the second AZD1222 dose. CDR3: CASSQRQGTNTGELFF. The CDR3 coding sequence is TGTGCCAGCAGTCAGAGACAGGGTACGAACACCGGGGAGCTGTTTTTT.